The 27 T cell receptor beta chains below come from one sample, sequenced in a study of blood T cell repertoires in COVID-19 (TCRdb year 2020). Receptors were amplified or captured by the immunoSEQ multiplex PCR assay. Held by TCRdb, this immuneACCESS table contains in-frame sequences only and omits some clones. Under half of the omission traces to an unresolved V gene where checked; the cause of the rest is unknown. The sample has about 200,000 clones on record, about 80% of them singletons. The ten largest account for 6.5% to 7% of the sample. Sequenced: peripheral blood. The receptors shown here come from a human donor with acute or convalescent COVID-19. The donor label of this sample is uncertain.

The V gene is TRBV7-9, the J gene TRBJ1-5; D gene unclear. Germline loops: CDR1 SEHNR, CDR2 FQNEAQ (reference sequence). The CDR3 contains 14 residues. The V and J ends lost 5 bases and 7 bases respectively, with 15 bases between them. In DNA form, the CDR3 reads TGTGCCAGCAGCCCCGGGGAGGGCGGGCAGCCCCAGCATTTT. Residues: CASSPGEGGQPQHF. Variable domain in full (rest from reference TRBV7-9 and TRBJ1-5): DTGVSQNPRHKITKRGQNVTFRCDPISEHNRLYWYRQTLGQGPEFLTYFQNEAQLEKSRLLSDRFSAERPKGSFSTLEIQRTEQGDSAMYLCASSPGEGGQPQHFGDGTRLSIL.

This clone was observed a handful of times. The CDR3 sequence: CASSLLVGVGQETQYF. CDR3 in DNA: TGTGCCAGCAGCTTACTGGTGGGAGTAGGGCAAGAGACCCAGTACTTC. The chain employs TRBV11-2 and TRBJ2-5, with TRBD2 as a possible D gene (5 bases). V lost 2 bases to trimming and J lost 2 bases, with 15 bases between them. The length of the CDR3 is 16 residues. Germline V lookup: CDR1 SGHAT, CDR2 FQNNGV. Combining the CDR3 with reference TRBV11-2 and TRBJ2-5 gives the whole variable domain EAGVAQSPRYKIIEKRQSVAFWCNPISGHATLYWYQQILGQGPKLLIQFQNNGVVDDSQLPKDRFSAERLKGVDSTLKIQPAKLEDSAVYLCASSLLVGVGQETQYFGPGTRLLVL.

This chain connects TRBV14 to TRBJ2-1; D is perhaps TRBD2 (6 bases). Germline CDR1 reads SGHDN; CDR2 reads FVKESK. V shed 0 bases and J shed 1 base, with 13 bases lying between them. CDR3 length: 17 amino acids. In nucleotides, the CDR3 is TGTGCCAGCAGCCAAGACGGTCTAGCGAAATCCTACAATGAGCAGTTCTTC. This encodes CASSQDGLAKSYNEQFF.

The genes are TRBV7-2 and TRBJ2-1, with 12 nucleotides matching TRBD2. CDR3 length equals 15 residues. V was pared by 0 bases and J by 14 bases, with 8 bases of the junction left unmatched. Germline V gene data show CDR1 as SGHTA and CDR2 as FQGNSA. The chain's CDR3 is CASSLAASGRASEFF. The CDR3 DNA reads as TGTGCCAGCAGCTTAGCGGCTAGCGGGAGGGCCTCCGAGTTCTTC.

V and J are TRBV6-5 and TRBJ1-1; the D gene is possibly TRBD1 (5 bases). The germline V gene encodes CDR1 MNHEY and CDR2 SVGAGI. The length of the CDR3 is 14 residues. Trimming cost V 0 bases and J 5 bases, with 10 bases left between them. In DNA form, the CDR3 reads TGTGCCAGCAGTTACTCGGGGGGGACGACTGAAGCTTTCTTT. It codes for CASSYSGGTTEAFF.

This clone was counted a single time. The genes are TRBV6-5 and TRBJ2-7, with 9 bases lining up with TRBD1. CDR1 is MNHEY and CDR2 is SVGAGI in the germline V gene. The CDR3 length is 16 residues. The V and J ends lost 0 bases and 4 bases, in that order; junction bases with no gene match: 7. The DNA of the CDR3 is TGTGCCAGCAGTTACTCGATAGGGACAGGGTGGTACGAGCAGTACTTC. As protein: CASSYSIGTGWYEQYF.

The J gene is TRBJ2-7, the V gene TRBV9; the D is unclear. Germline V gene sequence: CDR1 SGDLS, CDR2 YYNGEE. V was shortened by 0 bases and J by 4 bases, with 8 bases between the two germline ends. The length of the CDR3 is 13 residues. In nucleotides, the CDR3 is TGTGCCAGCAGCGTAGGCCCGGTGTACGAGCAGTACTTC. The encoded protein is CASSVGPVYEQYF.

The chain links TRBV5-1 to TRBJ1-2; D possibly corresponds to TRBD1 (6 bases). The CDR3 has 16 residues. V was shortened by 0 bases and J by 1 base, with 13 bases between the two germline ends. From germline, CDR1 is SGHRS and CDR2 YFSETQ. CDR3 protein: CASSLVRGGDNYGYTF. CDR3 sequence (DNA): TGCGCCAGCAGCTTGGTACGGGGGGGCGATAACTATGGCTACACCTTC.

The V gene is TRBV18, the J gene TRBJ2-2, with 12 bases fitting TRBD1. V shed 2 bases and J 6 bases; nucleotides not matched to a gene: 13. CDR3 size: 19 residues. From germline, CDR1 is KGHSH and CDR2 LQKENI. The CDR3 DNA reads TGTGCCAGCTCACCAAGGGACAGGGGGCCCGGACAATCAGCCGGGGAGCTGTTTTTT. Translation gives CASSPRDRGPGQSAGELFF.

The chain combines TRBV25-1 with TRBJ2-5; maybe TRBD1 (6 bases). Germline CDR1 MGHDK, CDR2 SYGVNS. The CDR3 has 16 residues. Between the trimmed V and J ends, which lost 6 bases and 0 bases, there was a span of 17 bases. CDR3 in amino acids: CASSPVGATYQETQYF. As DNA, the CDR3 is TGTGCCAGCAGCCCAGTGGGGGCAACGTACCAAGAGACCCAGTACTTC.

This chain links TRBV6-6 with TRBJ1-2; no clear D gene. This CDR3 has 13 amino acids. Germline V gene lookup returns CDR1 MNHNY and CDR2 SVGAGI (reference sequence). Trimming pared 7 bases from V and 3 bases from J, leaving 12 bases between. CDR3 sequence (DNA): TGTGCCAGCAAAGGAGCCTGGGACTATGGCTACACCTTC. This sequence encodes CASKGAWDYGYTF.

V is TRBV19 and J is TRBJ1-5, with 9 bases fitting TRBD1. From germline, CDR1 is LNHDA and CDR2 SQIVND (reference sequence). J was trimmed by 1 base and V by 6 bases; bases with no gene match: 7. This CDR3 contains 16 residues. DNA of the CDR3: TGTGCCAGTAGGAGGACAGGGGCCGGGAGCAATCAGCCCCAGCATTTT. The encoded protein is CASRRTGAGSNQPQHF.

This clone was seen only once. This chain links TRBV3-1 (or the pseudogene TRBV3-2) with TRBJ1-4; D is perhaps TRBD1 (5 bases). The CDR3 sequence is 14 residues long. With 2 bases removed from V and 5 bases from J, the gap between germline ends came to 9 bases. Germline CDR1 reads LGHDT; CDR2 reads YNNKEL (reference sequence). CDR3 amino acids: CASSQQGTNEKLFF. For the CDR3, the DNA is TGTGCCAGCAGCCAACAGGGTACAAATGAAAAACTGTTTTTT.

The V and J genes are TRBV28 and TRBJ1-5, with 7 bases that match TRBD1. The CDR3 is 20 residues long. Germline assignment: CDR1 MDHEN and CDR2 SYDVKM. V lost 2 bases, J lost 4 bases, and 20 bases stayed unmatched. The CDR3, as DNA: TGTGCCAGCAGTTTAATAGGGGGGCAGGGGGGTAAGAAAGGGAATCAGCCCCAGCATTTT. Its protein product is CASSLIGGQGGKKGNQPQHF.

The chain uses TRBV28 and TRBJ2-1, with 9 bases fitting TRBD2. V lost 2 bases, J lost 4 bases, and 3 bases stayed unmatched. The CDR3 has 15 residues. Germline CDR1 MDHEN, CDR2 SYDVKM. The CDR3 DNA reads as TGTGCCAGCAGTTTAGTTCTAGCGGGGTACAATGAGCAGTTCTTC. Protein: CASSLVLAGYNEQFF.

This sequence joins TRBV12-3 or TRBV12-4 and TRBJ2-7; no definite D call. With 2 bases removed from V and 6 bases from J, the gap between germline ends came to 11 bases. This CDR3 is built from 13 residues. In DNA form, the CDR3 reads TGTGCCAGCAGTTTATTTGTCCAGTCCGAGCAGTACTTC. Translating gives CASSLFVQSEQYF.

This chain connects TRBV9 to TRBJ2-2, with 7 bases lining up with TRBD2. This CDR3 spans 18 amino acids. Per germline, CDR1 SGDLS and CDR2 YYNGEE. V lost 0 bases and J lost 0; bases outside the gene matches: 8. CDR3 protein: CASSVVDSGRTNTGELFF. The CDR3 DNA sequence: TGTGCCAGCAGCGTAGTTGATAGCGGGCGCACGAACACCGGGGAGCTGTTTTTT.

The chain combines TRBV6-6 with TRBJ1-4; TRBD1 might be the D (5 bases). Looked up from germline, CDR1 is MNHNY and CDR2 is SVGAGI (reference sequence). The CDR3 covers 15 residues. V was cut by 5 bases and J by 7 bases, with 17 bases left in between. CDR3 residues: CASSAGQGLVEKLFF. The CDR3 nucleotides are TGTGCCAGCAGTGCGGGGCAGGGTCTCGTTGAAAAACTGTTTTTT.

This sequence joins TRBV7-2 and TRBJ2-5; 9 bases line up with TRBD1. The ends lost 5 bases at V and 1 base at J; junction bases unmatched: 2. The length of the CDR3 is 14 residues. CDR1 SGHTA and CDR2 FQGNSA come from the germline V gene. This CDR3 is CASSRDRVQETQYF. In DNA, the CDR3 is TGTGCCAGCAGCCGGGACAGGGTCCAAGAGACCCAGTACTTC.

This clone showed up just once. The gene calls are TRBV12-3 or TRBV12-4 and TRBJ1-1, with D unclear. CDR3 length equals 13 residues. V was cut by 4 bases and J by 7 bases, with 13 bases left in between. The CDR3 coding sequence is TGTGCCAGCAGTTACGGAGGGTGGAGTGAAGCTTTCTTT. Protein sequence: CASSYGGWSEAFF.

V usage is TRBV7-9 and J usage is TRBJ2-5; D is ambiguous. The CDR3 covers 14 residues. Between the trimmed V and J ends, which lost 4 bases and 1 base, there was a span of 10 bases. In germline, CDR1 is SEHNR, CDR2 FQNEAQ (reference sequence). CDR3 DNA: TGTGCCAGCAGCTACGGTGTAGTCCAAGAGACCCAGTACTTC. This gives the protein CASSYGVVQETQYF.

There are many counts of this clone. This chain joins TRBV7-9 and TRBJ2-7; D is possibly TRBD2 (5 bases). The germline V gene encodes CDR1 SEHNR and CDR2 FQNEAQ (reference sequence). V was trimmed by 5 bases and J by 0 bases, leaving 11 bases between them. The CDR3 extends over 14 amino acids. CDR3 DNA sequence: TGTGCCAGCAGCACCCGGGAAAGCTCCTACGAGCAGTACTTC. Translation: CASSTRESSYEQYF.

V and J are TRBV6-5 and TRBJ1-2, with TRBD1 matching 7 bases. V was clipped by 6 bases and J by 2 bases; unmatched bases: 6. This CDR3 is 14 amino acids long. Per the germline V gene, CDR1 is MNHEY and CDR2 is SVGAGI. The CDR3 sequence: CASSHMGQNYGYTF. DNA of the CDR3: TGTGCCAGCAGCCATATGGGACAGAACTATGGCTACACCTTC.

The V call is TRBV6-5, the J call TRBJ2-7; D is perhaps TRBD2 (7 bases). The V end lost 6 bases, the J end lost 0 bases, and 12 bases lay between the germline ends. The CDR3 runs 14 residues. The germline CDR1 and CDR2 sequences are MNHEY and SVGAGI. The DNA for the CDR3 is TGTGCCAGCAGCCGGGGGGCAGACTCCTACGAGCAGTACTTC. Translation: CASSRGADSYEQYF.

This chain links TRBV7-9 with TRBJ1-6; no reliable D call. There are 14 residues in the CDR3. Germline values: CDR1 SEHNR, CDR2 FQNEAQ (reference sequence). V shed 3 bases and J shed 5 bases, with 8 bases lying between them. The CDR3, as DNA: TGTGCCAGCAGCTTTTCCAGTGATAATTCACCCCTCCACTTT. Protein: CASSFSSDNSPLHF.

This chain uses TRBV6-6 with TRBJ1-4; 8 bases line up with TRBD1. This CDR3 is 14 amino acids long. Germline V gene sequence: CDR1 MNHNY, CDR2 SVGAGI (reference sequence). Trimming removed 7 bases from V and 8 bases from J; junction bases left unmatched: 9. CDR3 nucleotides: TGTGCCAGCACCTCAGGGGGCTTGGGAGAAAAACTGTTTTTT. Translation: CASTSGGLGEKLFF.

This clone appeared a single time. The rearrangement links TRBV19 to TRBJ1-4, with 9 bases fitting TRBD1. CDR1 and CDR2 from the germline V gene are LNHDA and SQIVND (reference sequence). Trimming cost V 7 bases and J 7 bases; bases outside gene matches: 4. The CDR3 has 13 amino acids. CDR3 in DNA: TGTGCCAGTATGAAACAGGGGGCTGAAAAACTGTTTTTT. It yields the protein CASMKQGAEKLFF. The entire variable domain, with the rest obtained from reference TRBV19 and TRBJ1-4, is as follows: DGGITQSPKYLFRKEGQNVTLSCEQNLNHDAMYWYRQDPGQGLRLIYYSQIVNDFQKGDIAEGYSVSREKKESFPLTVTSAQKNPTAFYLCASMKQGAEKLFFGSGTQLSVL.